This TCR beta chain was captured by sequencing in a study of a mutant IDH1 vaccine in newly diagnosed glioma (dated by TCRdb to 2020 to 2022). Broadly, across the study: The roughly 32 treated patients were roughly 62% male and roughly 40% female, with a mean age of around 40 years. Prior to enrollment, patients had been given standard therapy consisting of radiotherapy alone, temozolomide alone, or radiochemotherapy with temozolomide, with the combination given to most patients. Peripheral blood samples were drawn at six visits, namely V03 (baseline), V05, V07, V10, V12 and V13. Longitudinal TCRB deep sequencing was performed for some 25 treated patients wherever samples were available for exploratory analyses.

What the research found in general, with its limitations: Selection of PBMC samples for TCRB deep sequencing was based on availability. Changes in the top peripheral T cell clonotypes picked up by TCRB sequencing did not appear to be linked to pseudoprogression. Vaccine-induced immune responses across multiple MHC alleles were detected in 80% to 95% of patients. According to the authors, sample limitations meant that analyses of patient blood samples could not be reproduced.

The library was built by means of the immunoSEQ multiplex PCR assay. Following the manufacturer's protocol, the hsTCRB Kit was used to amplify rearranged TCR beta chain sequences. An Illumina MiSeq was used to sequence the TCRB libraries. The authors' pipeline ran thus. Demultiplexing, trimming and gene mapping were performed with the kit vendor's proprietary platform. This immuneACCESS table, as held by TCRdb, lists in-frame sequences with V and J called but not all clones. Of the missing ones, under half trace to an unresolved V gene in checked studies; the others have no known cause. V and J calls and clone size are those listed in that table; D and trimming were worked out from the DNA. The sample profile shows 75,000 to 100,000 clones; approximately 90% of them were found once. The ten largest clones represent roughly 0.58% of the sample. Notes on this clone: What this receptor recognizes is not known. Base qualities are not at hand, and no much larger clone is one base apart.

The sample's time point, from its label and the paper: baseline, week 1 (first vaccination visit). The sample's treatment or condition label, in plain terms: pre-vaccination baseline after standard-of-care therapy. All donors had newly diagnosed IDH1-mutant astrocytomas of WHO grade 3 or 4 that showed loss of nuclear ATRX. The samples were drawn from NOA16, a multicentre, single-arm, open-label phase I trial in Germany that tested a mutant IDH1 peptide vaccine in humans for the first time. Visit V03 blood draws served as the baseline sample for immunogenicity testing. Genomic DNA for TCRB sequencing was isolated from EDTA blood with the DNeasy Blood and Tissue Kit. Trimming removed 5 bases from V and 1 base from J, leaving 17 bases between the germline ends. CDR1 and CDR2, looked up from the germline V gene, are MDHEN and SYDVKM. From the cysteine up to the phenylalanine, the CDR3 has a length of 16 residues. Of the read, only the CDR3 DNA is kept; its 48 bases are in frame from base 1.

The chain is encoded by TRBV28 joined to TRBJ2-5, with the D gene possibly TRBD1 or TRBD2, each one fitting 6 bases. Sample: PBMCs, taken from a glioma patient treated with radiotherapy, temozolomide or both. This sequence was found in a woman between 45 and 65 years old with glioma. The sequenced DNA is TGTGCCAGCAGTGTTACGCGGGACACCCGCCAAGAGACCCAGTACTTC. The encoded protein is CASSVTRDTRQETQYF.